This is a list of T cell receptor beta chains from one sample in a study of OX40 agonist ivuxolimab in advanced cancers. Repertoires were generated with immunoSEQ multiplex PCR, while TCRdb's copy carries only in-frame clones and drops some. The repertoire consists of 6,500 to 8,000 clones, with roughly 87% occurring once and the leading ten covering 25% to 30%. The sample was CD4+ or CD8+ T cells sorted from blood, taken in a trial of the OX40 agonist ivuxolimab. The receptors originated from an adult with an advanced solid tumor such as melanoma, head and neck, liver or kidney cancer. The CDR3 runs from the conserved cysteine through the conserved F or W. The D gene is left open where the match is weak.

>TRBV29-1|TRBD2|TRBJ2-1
CSVDGSGGMYEQFF
TGCAGCGTTGACGGGTCGGGAGGGATGTATGAGCAGTTCTTC
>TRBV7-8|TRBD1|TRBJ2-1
CASSLPALTGSHNEQFF
TGTGCCAGCAGCCTTCCCGCTTTGACAGGGTCACACAATGAGCAGTTCTTC
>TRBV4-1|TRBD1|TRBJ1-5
CASSQDRGDQPQHF
TGCGCCAGCAGCCAAGACAGGGGGGACCAGCCCCAGCATTTT
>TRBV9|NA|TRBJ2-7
CASSPRAGTYEQYF
TGTGCCAGCAGCCCGCGGGCAGGGACCTACGAGCAGTACTTC
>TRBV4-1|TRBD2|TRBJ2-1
CASSHGLAGVGIEQFF
TGCGCCAGCAGCCACGGACTAGCGGGAGTGGGGATTGAGCAGTTCTTC
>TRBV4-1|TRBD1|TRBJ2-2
CASSHTGTGVATGELFF
TGCGCCAGCAGCCACACCGGGACAGGGGTTGCCACCGGGGAGCTGTTTTTT
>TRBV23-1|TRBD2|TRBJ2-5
CAVGGGETQYF
TGCGCCGTCGGGGGGGGAGAGACCCAGTACTTC
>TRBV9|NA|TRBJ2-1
CASSVAGNNEQFF
TGTGCCAGCAGCGTGGCAGGGAACAATGAGCAGTTCTTC
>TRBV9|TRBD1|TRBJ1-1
CASSKPQGSDTEAFF
TGTGCCAGCAGCAAACCACAGGGGTCGGACACTGAAGCTTTCTTT
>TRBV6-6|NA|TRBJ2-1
CAIGPVNEQFF
TGTGCCATCGGACCGGTCAATGAGCAGTTCTTC
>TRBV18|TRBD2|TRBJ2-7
CASSRPSGREHEQYF
TGTGCCAGCTCACGTCCTAGCGGGAGGGAACACGAGCAGTACTTC
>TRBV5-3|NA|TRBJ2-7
CARSLAGLYEQYF
TGTGCCAGAAGCTTGGCGGGATTGTACGAGCAGTACTTC
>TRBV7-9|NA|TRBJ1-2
CASSLELLYYGYTF
TGTGCCAGCAGCTTAGAACTCCTATACTATGGCTACACCTTC
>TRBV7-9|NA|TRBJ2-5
CASSFPIQETQYF
TGTGCCAGCAGCTTCCCCATCCAAGAGACCCAGTACTTC
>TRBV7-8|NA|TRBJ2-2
CASSPRQGGNTGELFF
TGTGCCAGCAGCCCCCGACAGGGAGGGAACACCGGGGAGCTGTTTTTT
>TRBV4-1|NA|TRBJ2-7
CASSQEIGQFRTYEQYF
TGCGCCAGCAGCCAAGAAATAGGACAGTTCAGGACCTACGAGCAGTACTTC